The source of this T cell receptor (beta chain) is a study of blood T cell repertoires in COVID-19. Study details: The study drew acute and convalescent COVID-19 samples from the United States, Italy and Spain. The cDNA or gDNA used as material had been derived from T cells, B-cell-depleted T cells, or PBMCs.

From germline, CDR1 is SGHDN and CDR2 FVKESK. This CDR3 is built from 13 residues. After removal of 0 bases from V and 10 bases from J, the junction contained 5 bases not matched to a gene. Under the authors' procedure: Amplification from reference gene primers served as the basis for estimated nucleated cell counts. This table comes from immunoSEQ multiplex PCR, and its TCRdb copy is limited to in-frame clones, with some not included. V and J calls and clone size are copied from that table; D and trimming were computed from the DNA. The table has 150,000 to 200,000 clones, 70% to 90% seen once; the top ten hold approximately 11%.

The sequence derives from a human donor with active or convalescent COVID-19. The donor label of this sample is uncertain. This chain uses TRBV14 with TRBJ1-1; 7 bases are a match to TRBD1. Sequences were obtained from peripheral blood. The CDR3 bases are TGTGCCAGCAGCCAAGATCTAGGGGGCCGAGCTTTCTTT. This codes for CASSQDLGGRAFF.